The subject of this entry is one TCR beta chain. As yet, its antigen is unknown. The data originate from a study of cytomegalovirus exposure and HLA in healthy donors. This PCR relied on a set of 60 Vbeta primers and 13 Jbeta primers. Generated by immunoSEQ multiplex PCR, the TCRdb table keeps only in-frame clones and is missing some. The table has about 130,000 clones, roughly 82% seen once; the top ten hold 1% to 1.5%. Overall study findings and caveats: A later examination showed that TCR association rates differed by HLA locus, with DRB1 most and HLA-C fewest. Among the sequence variants, a highly shared cluster was likely an artifact of sequencing. A later analysis linked 15,000 to 20,000 TCR beta sequences to HLA alleles at 0.05 false discovery rate. Later on, a genetic analysis was performed. It linked a missense variant in DCLRE1C with V- and J-gene trimming of TCR beta.

The receptor's source is a boy aged 5-17 years in good health and CMV-seronegative. Sequenced sample: PBMCs.

As DNA, the CDR3 is TGTGCCAGCAGCTTGGACGGACAGGGGAACGGCTACACCTTC. Translating it yields CASSLDGQGNGYTF. This chain links TRBV7-6 with TRBJ1-2, with 9 nucleotides matching TRBD1. Germline V gene data show CDR1 as SGHVS and CDR2 as FNYEAQ. The CDR3 covers 14 residues. The junction had 7 bases not matched to a gene; V was cut back by 3 bases and J by 8 bases.